This record concerns one TCR beta chain sequence. The antigen is not known. Preparation of TRB cDNA libraries relied on 5' RACE carrying UMI labels. TCRdb reanalyzed the 5' RACE reads and collapses them to one entry per CDR3 protein, without DNA. This sample's table has some 3,500 distinct CDR3 sequences. The sample belongs to a study of CXCR3-negative and CXCR3-positive naive CD8 T cells. Findings and caveats of the study: For CXCR3-positive naive cells, TRB CDR3s were more hydrophobic than those of CXCR3-negative naive cells. Researchers report CXCR3 expression partially decreased after cryopreservation, with fresh PBMCs used in most assays. CXCR3-negative and CXCR3-positive naive cells shared comparable TRBV-TRBJ usage, but memory cells did not.

A CD45RO-CCR7+CD27+CD95- profile was what naive CD8+ T cells displayed. The germline gives CDR1 LNHDA, CDR2 SQIVND (reference sequence). This CDR3 has 17 amino acids. Sequencing was carried out using naive CXCR3- CD8+ T cells from blood. Subset given: CD45RO-CCR7+CD27+CD95- naive CD8+ T cells lacking CXCR3 (TNR3-). This TCR derives from a human donor in good health. Some clones in this sample may be carry-over from other donors' samples. The J gene is TRBJ1-1, the V gene TRBV19. CDR3 region: CASTHSGPYKMNTEAFF. The full variable domain, completed using reference TRBV19 and TRBJ1-1, is DGGITQSPKYLFRKEGQNVTLSCEQNLNHDAMYWYRQDPGQGLRLIYYSQIVNDFQKGDIAEGYSVSREKKESFPLTVTSAQKNPTAFYLCASTHSGPYKMNTEAFFGQGTRLTVV.